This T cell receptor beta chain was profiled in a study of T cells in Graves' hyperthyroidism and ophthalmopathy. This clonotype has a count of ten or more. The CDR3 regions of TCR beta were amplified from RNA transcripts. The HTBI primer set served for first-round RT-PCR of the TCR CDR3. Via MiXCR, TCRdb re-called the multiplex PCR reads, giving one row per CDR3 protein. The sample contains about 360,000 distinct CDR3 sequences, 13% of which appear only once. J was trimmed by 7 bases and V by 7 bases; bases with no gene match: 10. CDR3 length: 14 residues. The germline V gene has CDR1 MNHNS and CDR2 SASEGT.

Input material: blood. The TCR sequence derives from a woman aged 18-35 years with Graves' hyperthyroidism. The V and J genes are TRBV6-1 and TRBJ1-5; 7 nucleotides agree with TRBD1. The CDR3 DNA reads TGTGCCAGCACCCAAGACAGGGCTGGCCAGCCCCAGCATTTT. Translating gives CASTQDRAGQPQHF.